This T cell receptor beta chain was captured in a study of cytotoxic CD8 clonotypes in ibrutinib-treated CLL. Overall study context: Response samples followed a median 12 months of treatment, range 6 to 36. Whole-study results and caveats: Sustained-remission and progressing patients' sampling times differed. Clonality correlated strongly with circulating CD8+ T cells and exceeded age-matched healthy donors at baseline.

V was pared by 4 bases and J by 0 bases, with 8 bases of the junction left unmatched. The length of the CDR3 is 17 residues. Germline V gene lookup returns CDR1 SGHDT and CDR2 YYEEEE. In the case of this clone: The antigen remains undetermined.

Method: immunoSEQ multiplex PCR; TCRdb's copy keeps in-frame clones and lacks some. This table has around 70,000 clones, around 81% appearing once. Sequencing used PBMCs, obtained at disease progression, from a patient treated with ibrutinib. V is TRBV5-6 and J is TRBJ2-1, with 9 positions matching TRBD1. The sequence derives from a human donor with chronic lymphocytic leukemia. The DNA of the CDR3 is TGTGCCAGCAGCCAGGGACAGGGTAAATTCTCCTACAATGAGCAGTTCTTC. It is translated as CASSQGQGKFSYNEQFF. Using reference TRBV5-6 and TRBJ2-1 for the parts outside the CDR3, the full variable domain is DAGVTQSPTHLIKTRGQQVTLRCSPKSGHDTVSWYQQALGQGPQFIFQYYEEEERQRGNFPDRFSGHQFPNYSSELNVNALLLGDSALYLCASSQGQGKFSYNEQFFGPGTRLTVL.